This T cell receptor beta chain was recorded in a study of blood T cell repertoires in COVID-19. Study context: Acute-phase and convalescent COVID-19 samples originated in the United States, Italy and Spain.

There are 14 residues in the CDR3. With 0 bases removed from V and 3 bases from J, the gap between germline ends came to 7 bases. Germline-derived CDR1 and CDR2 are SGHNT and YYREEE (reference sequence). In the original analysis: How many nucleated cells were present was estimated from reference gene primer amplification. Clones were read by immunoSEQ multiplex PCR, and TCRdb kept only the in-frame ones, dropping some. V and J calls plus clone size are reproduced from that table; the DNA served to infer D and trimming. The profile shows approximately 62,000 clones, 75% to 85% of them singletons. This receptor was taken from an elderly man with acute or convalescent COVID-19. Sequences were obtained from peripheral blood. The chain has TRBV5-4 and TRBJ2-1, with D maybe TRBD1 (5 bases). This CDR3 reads CASSLGGYYNEQFF. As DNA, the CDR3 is TGTGCCAGCAGCTTGGGGGGCTACTACAATGAGCAGTTCTTC.